The 29 T cell receptor beta chains below come from one sample, sequenced in a study of blood T cell repertoires in COVID-19. Here immunoSEQ multiplex PCR was the method, and the copy in TCRdb shows in-frame clones only, minus some. The table has 50,000 to 65,000 clones, 55% to 75% seen once. The specimen sequenced was peripheral blood. Every receptor here comes from a woman aged 70-85 years with COVID-19, enrolled during active disease.

The V call is TRBV5-1, the J call TRBJ1-2, with unresolved D. The CDR3 consists of 13 residues. The germline gives CDR1 SGHRS, CDR2 YFSETQ. V was cut by 2 bases and J by 6 bases, with 11 bases left in between. The CDR3 protein is CASSFRRANGYTF. Written as DNA, the CDR3 is TGCGCCAGCAGCTTTAGGAGGGCTAATGGCTACACCTTC. Variable domain in full (rest from reference TRBV5-1 and TRBJ1-2): KAGVTQTPRYLIKTRGQQVTLSCSPISGHRSVSWYQQTPGQGLQFLFEYFSETQRNKGNFPGRFSGRQFSNSRSEMNVSTLELGDSALYLCASSFRRANGYTFGSGTRLTVV.

CDR3: CAISERGASPLHF. CDR3 nucleotides: TGTGCCATCAGTGAGCGGGGGGCCTCACCCCTCCACTTT. The rearrangement uses TRBV10-3 and TRBJ1-6; maybe TRBD1 (6 bases). Per germline, CDR1 ENHRY and CDR2 SYGVKD. Trimming pared 2 bases from V and 10 bases from J, leaving 9 bases between. The CDR3 covers 13 residues.

The genes are TRBV23-1 and TRBJ2-1; 12 positions match TRBD2. TRBV23-1 is flagged as an ORF with uncertain function. The length of the CDR3 is 18 residues. V shed 3 bases, J shed 8 bases, and the junction held 14 bases outside the gene matches. The CDR3 is CASSHYRLAGVQLYEQFF. The CDR3 DNA reads as TGCGCCAGCAGTCACTACCGACTAGCGGGAGTGCAGCTCTATGAGCAGTTCTTC.

The J gene is TRBJ2-5, the V gene TRBV9, with D possibly TRBD1 on 5 matching bases. This CDR3 region has 16 residues. V lost 0 bases and J lost 3, with 15 bases in between. Germline V lookup: CDR1 SGDLS, CDR2 YYNGEE. CDR3 region: CASSVESGAAEETQYF. DNA of the CDR3: TGTGCCAGCAGCGTAGAAAGTGGGGCAGCTGAAGAGACCCAGTACTTC.

The CDR3 loop is CASSRLAGEGYEQFF. The CDR3 DNA reads TGTGCCAGCAGCCGACTAGCGGGAGAGGGGTATGAGCAGTTCTTC. V gene TRBV5-4 combines with J gene TRBJ2-1, with 12 nucleotides matching TRBD2. Trimming removed 4 bases from V and 8 bases from J; junction bases left unmatched: 7. The germline CDR1 and CDR2 sequences are SGHNT and YYREEE (reference sequence). This CDR3 is built from 15 residues.

This clone has just a few counts. The chain employs TRBV11-1 and TRBJ2-1; D is possibly TRBD1 (6 bases). The CDR3 loop spans 15 amino acids. Germline V gene data show CDR1 as SGHAT and CDR2 as FQDESV (reference sequence). V lost 5 bases and J 3 bases, leaving 14 bases between the germline ends. CDR3 sequence (DNA): TGTGCCAGCAGCCCGAACAGGGATATCTACAATGAGCAGTTCTTC. Protein sequence: CASSPNRDIYNEQFF. Drawing the rest from reference TRBV11-1 and TRBJ2-1, the complete variable domain is EAEVAQSPRYKITEKSQAVAFWCDPISGHATLYWYRQILGQGPELLVQFQDESVVDDSQLPKDRFSAERLKGVDSTLKIQPAELGDSAMYLCASSPNRDIYNEQFFGPGTRLTVL.

The CDR3 sequence: CASSVRADSYNEQFF. The CDR3 DNA follows: TGTGCCAGCAGCGTCAGAGCGGACTCCTACAATGAGCAGTTCTTC. The chain employs TRBV9 and TRBJ2-1; D is perhaps TRBD2 (5 bases). This CDR3 spans 15 amino acids. The V gene's germline CDR1 is SGDLS and CDR2 YYNGEE. Trimming pared 2 bases from V and 0 bases from J, leaving 9 bases between.

This chain connects TRBV5-4 to TRBJ2-7; 13 nucleotides line up with TRBD2. V was pared by 4 bases and J by 0 bases, with 4 bases of the junction left unmatched. Germline V CDR1 and CDR2: SGHNT, YYREEE (reference sequence). This CDR3 spans 16 amino acids. This CDR3 reads CASSAGLAGSSYEQYF. Here the CDR3 DNA reads TGTGCCAGCAGCGCGGGACTAGCGGGGAGCTCCTACGAGCAGTACTTC.

The chain employs TRBV5-6 and TRBJ1-2, with TRBD1 as a possible D gene (5 bases). Trimming shortened V by 6 bases and J by 4 bases, and 16 bases separated the two germline ends. The CDR3 is 14 residues long. Germline V lookup: CDR1 SGHDT, CDR2 YYEEEE. The CDR3 sequence is CASTLDGGGYGYTF. DNA for the CDR3: TGTGCCAGCACCCTGGACGGGGGAGGCTATGGCTACACCTTC.

This clone was seen ten or more times. This rearrangement joins TRBV7-9 to TRBJ1-1; TRBD1 aligns across 10 bases. Looked up from germline, CDR1 is SEHNR and CDR2 is FQNEAQ (reference sequence). V was clipped by 5 bases and J by 4 bases; unmatched bases: 10. CDR3 size: 16 residues. The CDR3 sequence: CASSPPGQGLGTEAFF. CDR3 DNA sequence: TGTGCCAGCAGCCCCCCGGGACAGGGGTTGGGCACTGAAGCTTTCTTT.

The V call is TRBV4-3, the J call TRBJ2-3; 10 bases align to TRBD2. The CDR3 is 16 amino acids. J lost 4 bases, V lost 0 bases, and 4 bases had no gene match. Germline V gives CDR1 LGHNA, CDR2 YSLEER. CDR3 coding DNA: TGCGCCAGCAGCCAAGATACTAGCGGGACTGCAGATACGCAGTATTTT. This gives the protein CASSQDTSGTADTQYF.

The genes are TRBV13 and TRBJ1-3; tentatively, D is TRBD1 (5 bases). The CDR3 loop spans 15 amino acids. Germline V gives CDR1 PRHDT, CDR2 FYEKMQ (reference sequence). V lost 0 bases and J 2 bases, leaving 8 bases between the germline ends. The CDR3 DNA follows: TGTGCCAGCAGCTTAGGGTGGGGGGCTGGAAACACCATATATTTT. This translates into CASSLGWGAGNTIYF. The full variable domain, completed using reference TRBV13 and TRBJ1-3, is AAGVIQSPRHLIKEKRETATLKCYPIPRHDTVYWYQQGPGQDPQFLISFYEKMQSDKGSIPDRFSAQQFSDYHSELNMSSLELGDSALYFCASSLGWGAGNTIYFGEGSWLTVV.

The J gene is TRBJ2-5, the V gene TRBV18, with 7 bases fitting TRBD2. The germline gives CDR1 KGHSH, CDR2 LQKENI. V shed 6 bases and J 3 bases; nucleotides not matched to a gene: 13. The CDR3 length is 16 residues. This chain's CDR3 is CASSRRAGANEETQYF. For the CDR3, the DNA is TGTGCCAGCTCCCGCCGGGCGGGAGCTAATGAAGAGACCCAGTACTTC.

This clone was counted between two and nine times. The rearrangement joins TRBV2 to TRBJ1-5; a possible D gene is TRBD1 (6 bases). V was shortened by 5 bases and J by 1 base, with 9 bases between the two germline ends. The germline CDR1 and CDR2 sequences are SNHLY and FYNNEI. The CDR3 runs 14 residues. In DNA form, the CDR3 reads TGTGCCAGCAGTCCAGGGGTGAGCAATCAGCCCCAGCATTTT. It codes for CASSPGVSNQPQHF.

In DNA form, the CDR3 reads TGTGCCAGCAGTCCCGGGAACTCAGCCGAGACTAGCGGGAGGGCCAGGTACGAGCAGTACGTC. It specifies CASSPGNSAETSGRARYEQYV. This chain connects TRBV2 to TRBJ2-7, with TRBD2 matching 14 bases. Germline V lookup: CDR1 SNHLY, CDR2 FYNNEI. Trimming took 5 bases from V and 4 from J; bases not matched to a gene: 22. This CDR3 region has 21 residues.

A word on this clone: Other DNA sequences in the same sample also yield this CDR3. The gene calls are TRBV5-4 and TRBJ1-1, with D uncertain. CDR3 length: 13 residues. The V gene's germline CDR1 is SGHNT and CDR2 YYREEE (reference sequence). V lost 4 bases and J 4 bases, leaving 11 bases between the germline ends. The CDR3 sequence is CASSTPPSTEAFF. The CDR3 region has the DNA TGTGCCAGCAGCACGCCACCCAGCACTGAAGCTTTCTTT.

The chain links TRBV29-1 to TRBJ2-1; D not certain. The CDR3 consists of 11 residues. Between the trimmed V and J ends, which lost 7 bases and 4 bases, there was a span of 8 bases. Germline V CDR1 and CDR2: SQVTM, ANQGSEA. The CDR3 loop reads CSGQAYNEQFF. CDR3 bases: TGCAGCGGGCAGGCTTACAATGAGCAGTTCTTC.

The chain combines TRBV12-5 with TRBJ1-5, with 9 bases that match TRBD1. Looked up from germline, CDR1 is LGHNT and CDR2 is FRNRAP. Unmatched junction bases numbered 11, after V lost 2 bases and J lost 6 bases. This CDR3 region has 17 residues. CDR3 coding DNA: TGTGCTAGTGGTTTGTCCCCACAGGGGGCGCCCGGTCAGCCCCAGCATTTT. It yields the protein CASGLSPQGAPGQPQHF.

The chain links TRBV27 to TRBJ2-1; 8 bases are shared with TRBD2. The length of the CDR3 is 14 residues. J gave up 12 bases and V 5 bases, and 12 bases lay outside the gene matches. Germline V CDR1 and CDR2: MNHEY, SMNVEV (reference sequence). The CDR3 sequence is CASSLESGRDVQFF. For the CDR3, the DNA is TGTGCCAGCAGTCTGGAAAGCGGGAGAGATGTGCAGTTCTTC.

J is TRBJ1-1 and V is TRBV19; possibly TRBD1 for D (6 bases). The germline V gene has CDR1 LNHDA and CDR2 SQIVND (reference sequence). The CDR3 covers 14 residues. Trimming pared 5 bases from V and 2 bases from J, leaving 12 bases between. The CDR3 spells CASSLHRENTEAFF. DNA for the CDR3: TGTGCCAGTAGTTTACACAGGGAAAACACTGAAGCTTTCTTT.

This rearrangement joins TRBV4-3 to TRBJ2-1; the match to TRBD2 covers 8 bases. This CDR3 spans 17 amino acids. The junction had 5 bases not matched to a gene; V was cut back by 1 base and J by 0 bases. Germline lookup yields CDR1 LGHNA and CDR2 YSLEER. The CDR3 is CASSQGAGESSYNEQFF. The CDR3 region has the DNA TGCGCCAGCAGCCAAGGAGCGGGGGAGAGCTCCTACAATGAGCAGTTCTTC.

This clone was counted once. This chain joins TRBV19 and TRBJ2-1, with D maybe TRBD2 (6 bases). CDR1 is LNHDA and CDR2 is SQIVND in the germline V gene (reference sequence). This CDR3 has 12 amino acids. The V end was cut by 1 base, the J end by 12 bases, with 10 bases between. CDR3 region: CASSIGQGGQFF. In DNA, the CDR3 is TGTGCCAGTAGTATAGGTCAGGGAGGGCAGTTCTTC.

The V gene is TRBV7-9, the J gene TRBJ2-2; 9 nucleotides match TRBD2. Trimming took 5 bases from V and 5 from J; bases not matched to a gene: 6. The CDR3 has 15 amino acids. CDR1 is SEHNR and CDR2 is FQNEAQ in the germline V gene (reference sequence). The CDR3 DNA follows: TGTGCCAGCAGCGTTAGCGGGAGAACAACCGGGGAGCTGTTTTTT. It codes for CASSVSGRTTGELFF.

The V gene is TRBV19, the J gene TRBJ2-1; no reliable D call. Germline CDR1 and CDR2: LNHDA and SQIVND (reference sequence). Trimming removed 10 bases at V and 1 base at J, with 14 bases between. The CDR3 has 14 amino acids. The CDR3 reads CATRSDPSYNEQFF. CDR3 nucleotide sequence: TGTGCCACCAGAAGCGACCCATCCTACAATGAGCAGTTCTTC.

The genes are TRBV9 and TRBJ2-1, with 10 bases identical to TRBD2. V dropped 3 bases and J dropped 7; count of bases not matched to a gene: 13. Looked up from germline, CDR1 is SGDLS and CDR2 is YYNGEE. The CDR3 has 17 residues. The chain's CDR3 is CASSGYPSAGGTNEQFF. The CDR3 DNA reads TGTGCCAGCAGCGGTTACCCGTCAGCGGGGGGGACGAATGAGCAGTTCTTC.

This chain joins TRBV11-2 and TRBJ2-3; 12 nucleotides align to TRBD2. Looked up from germline, CDR1 is SGHAT and CDR2 is FQNNGV. Germline trimming cut 5 bases from V and 5 bases from J; bases unmatched to any gene: 5. The CDR3 length is 15 residues. The DNA of the CDR3 is TGTGCCAGCAGCCAGACTAGCGGGGGTAAAGATACGCAGTATTTT. Translation gives CASSQTSGGKDTQYF.

The chain carries TRBV6-5 and TRBJ1-1; TRBD1 matches 9 bases. V lost 5 bases to trimming and J lost 4 bases; unmatched junction nucleotides: 5. The CDR3 has 14 amino acids. Germline loops: CDR1 MNHEY, CDR2 SVGAGI. CDR3 DNA sequence: TGTGCCAGCAGTATAAGGGACAGGGTCACTGAAGCTTTCTTT. It specifies CASSIRDRVTEAFF.

This chain connects TRBV24-1 to TRBJ1-6; 7 bases are a match to TRBD1. The CDR3 loop spans 19 amino acids. J lost 4 bases, V lost 4 bases, and 15 bases had no gene match. Germline CDR1 is KGHDR and CDR2 is SFDVKD. CDR3 in amino acids: CATSDHGTVLILYNSPLHF. The CDR3 DNA reads TGTGCCACCAGTGACCACGGGACAGTACTTATACTTTATAATTCACCCCTCCACTTT.

The rearrangement links TRBV9 to TRBJ2-1; 13 bases map to TRBD2. The CDR3 has 14 amino acids. Germline V lookup: CDR1 SGDLS, CDR2 YYNGEE. J gave up 7 bases and V 3 bases, and 1 base lay outside the gene matches. The DNA of the CDR3 is TGTGCCAGCAGCGAACTAGCGGGAGGGAATGAGCAGTTCTTC. Translating it yields CASSELAGGNEQFF. The full variable domain, with the rest looked up from reference TRBV9 and TRBJ2-1, is DSGVTQTPKHLITATGQRVTLRCSPRSGDLSVYWYQQSLDQGLQFLIQYYNGEERAKGNILERFSAQQFPDLHSELNLSSLELGDSALYFCASSELAGGNEQFFGPGTRLTVL.